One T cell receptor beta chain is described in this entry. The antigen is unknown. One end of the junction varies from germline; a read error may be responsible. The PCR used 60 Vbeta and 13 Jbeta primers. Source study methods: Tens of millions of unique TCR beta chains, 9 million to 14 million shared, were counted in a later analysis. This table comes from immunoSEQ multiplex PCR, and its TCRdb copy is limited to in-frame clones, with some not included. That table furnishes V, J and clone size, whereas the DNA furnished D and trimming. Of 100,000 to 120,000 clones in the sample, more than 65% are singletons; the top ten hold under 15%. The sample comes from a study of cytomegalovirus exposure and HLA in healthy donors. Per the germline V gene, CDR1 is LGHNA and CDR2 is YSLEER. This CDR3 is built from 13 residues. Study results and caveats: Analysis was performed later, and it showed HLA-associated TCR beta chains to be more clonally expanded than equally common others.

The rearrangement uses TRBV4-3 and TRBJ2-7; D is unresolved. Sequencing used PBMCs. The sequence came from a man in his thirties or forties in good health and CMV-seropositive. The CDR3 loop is CTSSQTRTYEQYF. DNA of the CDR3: TGCACCAGCAGCCAGACACGAACCTACGAGCAGTACTTC.